The TCR beta chain described here comes from a study of T-cell memory formation after mild COVID-19 (dated by TCRdb to about 2021). For the study in its entirety: TCR sequence clusters from the two donors were largely donor specific. The cohort was made up of two young adult volunteers, one female and one male, who were previously healthy. Longitudinal TCRalpha and TCRbeta repertoire sequencing tracked T-cell clones expanding and contracting after mild COVID-19 in two donors.

This clonotype was counted ten times or more. Its antigen target is currently unknown. Base qualities were left out, and no much larger clone turns up one base away. Reads for this sample came from an Illumina NovaSeq 6000. cDNA libraries for TCRalpha and TCRbeta were prepared by 5'RACE using constant-segment primers, with sample barcodes and unique molecular identifiers added. Trizol reagent was used to extract RNA from every sample. Amplification of the libraries took two PCR steps, and the second step added a second sample barcode plus Illumina TruSeq adapters. Sequencing of libraries was performed on an Illumina NovaSeq with 2 x 150 bp paired-end reads. On the study's bioinformatics: Demultiplexing of reads and collapsing into UMI-guided consensus sequences were performed with migec v1.2.7. With mixcr v2.1.11, UMI consensuses were aligned to TRA and TRB V and J templates and assembled into clonotypes. A clonotype was counted as expanded or contracted only if both edgeR and NoisET called the change significant, with noise models trained on biological replicates. For edgeR calls, the cutoffs were a false discovery rate-adjusted p below 0.01 and a log2 fold-change threshold of 1. As an exploratory analysis of dynamics, max-normalized trajectories of the 1000 most abundant clonotypes were examined with PCA combined with hierarchical clustering. The CD4 or CD8 phenotype of responding clones was assigned using the separately sequenced CD4+ and CD8+ repertoires. Through fastp at Q25 and MiXCR, TCRdb rebuilt clones from the public reads, retaining in-frame beta chains. Rows with a matching CDR3 protein are joined into one entry that keeps the most common DNA and genes. The authors' filters were not applied to this entry. In this sample the table shows 140,000 or so distinct CDR3 sequences, 6% to 7% of which occur a single time. Jointly, the top ten make up about 2% of the sample.

Ficoll-Paque density gradient centrifugation was used to isolate PBMCs. What the authors observed across the whole study: Only two mild cases were covered by the study, and larger cohorts that include severe cases with pre-infection samples were considered necessary. SARS-CoV-2 specificity was not confirmed for the second-wave clones peaking on day 37. Clones that contracted from day 15 to 85 showed balanced CD4/CD8 phenotypes, whereas a second wave of clones that expanded from day 15 to 37 leaned towards CD4+. Some responding clones were detected in pre-infection memory, which suggested that pre-existing cross-reactive memory T cells had joined the SARS-CoV-2 response. Contracting CD4+ clones were found mainly in CM and EM memory subsets, while CD8+ clones were enriched in EMRA.

V is pared back by 6 bases and J by 0 bases, with 17 bases lying between the germline termini. CDR1 and CDR2 were assigned from the germline V gene (reference sequence) as MNHNY and SVGAGI. CDR3 length: 16 amino acids, cysteine to phenylalanine. The only DNA kept is the CDR3, 48 bases in frame from the first base. This sequence uses TRBV6-6 and TRBJ1-1, with TRBD1 tentatively as D gene (6 bases match). The sample comprised PBMCs or a T cell subset sorted from them (not recorded which). The clonotype originates from an adult woman who had mild COVID-19 (a few samples of this study predate the infection). The sample titles of this study are shuffled in the database, so cell type and time point are left out; the donor was told from shared clones. The DNA sequence reads TGTGCCAGCAGGGTAGGGGGATTCGTCATGAACACTGAAGCTTTCTTT. Translated, it gives CASRVGGFVMNTEAFF.